The sequence of this T cell receptor (beta chain) was determined in a study of blood T cells in healthy people across ages. This clonotype was observed a handful of times. In germline, CDR1 is LGHDT, CDR2 YNNKEL (reference sequence). Unmatched junction bases numbered 7, after V lost 5 bases and J lost 6 bases. The CDR3 is 14 residues long. Using a J-beta primer mix together with a sample-barcoded 5' primer, a second PCR was run for roughly 7 to 12 cycles. The template-switch adaptor, which had 12 random nucleotides, put a tag on each cDNA molecule. MiXCR was run by TCRdb on the 5' RACE reads, yielding one entry per CDR3 protein. The sample yields about 620,000 distinct CDR3 sequences, roughly half seen once.

V usage is TRBV3-1 and J usage is TRBJ1-2; TRBD1 agrees at 9 bases. The sample consisted of blood. The receptor comes from a woman aged 80 or over in good health. The CDR3 reads CASSARQGVDGYTF. DNA of the CDR3: TGTGCCAGCAGCGCCCGACAGGGGGTAGATGGCTACACCTTC.